A few counts support the clone carrying this T cell receptor beta chain. The source of the sample is a study of blood T cell repertoires in COVID-19. Study summary: Specimens from acute and convalescent COVID-19 originated in the United States, Italy and Spain.

In the source study's methods: For nucleated cells, counts were estimated from reference gene primer amplification. Sequenced by immunoSEQ multiplex PCR; TCRdb stores in-frame clones only, minus some. The V and J calls and clone size are taken from that table; D and trimming were inferred from the DNA. The sample lists about 150,000 clones, over 75% occurring once. Ages ranged from roughly 18 to 95 years, with residence in some 25 US areas. Cohort 3 donors were reported recovered after two negative PCRs, clearance, or symptom resolution. Trimming at V came to 7 bases and at J to 4 bases, leaving 4 bases not matched to a gene. This CDR3 is 15 amino acids long. Germline CDR1 and CDR2: SGHAT and FQNNGV.

Sequenced: PBMCs or T cells enriched from blood (not recorded which). The chain couples TRBV11-2 to TRBJ2-2, with TRBD2 matching over 12 bases. This clonotype originated in a woman between 45 and 60 years old who had recovered from COVID-19. The CDR3 nucleotides are TGTGCCAGCAAGGGACTAGCGGGCTTCACCGGGGAGCTGTTTTTT. This encodes CASKGLAGFTGELFF. Full variable domain (outside the CDR3, taken from reference TRBV11-2 and TRBJ2-2): EAGVAQSPRYKIIEKRQSVAFWCNPISGHATLYWYQQILGQGPKLLIQFQNNGVVDDSQLPKDRFSAERLKGVDSTLKIQPAKLEDSAVYLCASKGLAGFTGELFFGEGSRLTVL.